This T cell receptor beta chain was sequenced in a study of T cell clonotyping in hematopoietic cell transplantation. Only one count was recorded for this clone. Its specificity is unknown. Sample time point: recipient sample about 28 days before transplant, after cytoreduction. Blood collection times were about day -28 and days 30, 100, 180 posttransplant. Repertoires were generated with immunoSEQ multiplex PCR, while TCRdb's copy carries only in-frame clones and drops some. The table includes about 41,000 clones, roughly 85% detected once. The study's findings and limits: No sorting was done, leaving CD4 and CD8 contributions mixed. Pathologically expanded recipient clonotypes increased progressively from day 30 to day 180 as diversity fell.

CDR1 and CDR2 (germline): MNHEY, SVGAGI. Trimming removed 4 bases from V and 0 bases from J, with 10 bases in between. The CDR3 has 16 residues. The chain has TRBV6-5 and TRBJ2-6; the D is unclear. The receptor comes from a man aged 60 to 75 with myelodysplastic syndrome. Some clones in this sample may be carry-over from other donors' samples. The source was peripheral blood mononuclear cells, collected before stem cell transplant. The CDR3 DNA follows: TGTGCCAGCAGTTTCTCCCTTTACTCTGGGGCCAACGTCCTGACTTTC. Its protein is CASSFSLYSGANVLTF.